The 11 T cell receptor beta chains given below trace back to one sample, sequenced in a study of cytomegalovirus exposure and HLA in healthy donors. The PCR had 60 Vbeta and 13 Jbeta primers. Data came from immunoSEQ multiplex PCR; TCRdb stores just in-frame clones and leaves some out. The sample lists about 89,000 clones, roughly 63% occurring once. Source material: PBMCs. These receptors were taken from a woman in her 30s in good health and CMV-seronegative.

The chain carries TRBV20-1 and TRBJ2-7; D ambiguous. The ends were cut back, 6 bases at V and 9 bases at J, with 15 bases in the middle. This CDR3 is built from 11 residues. CDR1 is DFQATT and CDR2 is SNEGSKA in the germline V gene (reference sequence). Written as DNA, the CDR3 is TGCAGTGCCCTAGACGGCCACCGGCAGTACTTC. This encodes CSALDGHRQYF.

The chain uses TRBV11-3 and TRBJ2-3, with TRBD2 matching over 7 bases. CDR1 SGHNT and CDR2 YENEEA come from the germline V gene. The CDR3 spans 18 residues. Trimming cost V 1 base and J 2 bases; bases outside gene matches: 12. The DNA for the CDR3 is TGTGCCAGCAGCTTAGCCCTAGGGGAGGGATTCTACACAGATACGCAGTATTTT. This encodes CASSLALGEGFYTDTQYF.

The CDR3 bases are TGTGCCAGCAGCCGACAGGGTAGGAAGATGAACACTGAAGCTTTCTTT. Its protein is CASSRQGRKMNTEAFF. The V call is TRBV27, the J call TRBJ1-1, with 7 bases matching TRBD1. CDR3 length: 16 amino acids. V lost 6 bases and J lost 0; bases outside the gene matches: 10. CDR1 is MNHEY and CDR2 is SMNVEV in the germline V gene (reference sequence).

This chain links TRBV5-1 with TRBJ1-4; TRBD1 is a possible D gene (6 bases). Trimming took 4 bases from V and 7 from J, leaving 14 bases between them. Germline V gene lookup returns CDR1 SGHRS and CDR2 YFSETQ. The CDR3 contains 14 residues. The CDR3 region has the DNA TGCGCCAGCAGCCCGGGCCGGGGGGCTGAAAAACTGTTTTTT. It translates to CASSPGRGAEKLFF. The whole variable domain, filled in from reference TRBV5-1 and TRBJ1-4, reads KAGVTQTPRYLIKTRGQQVTLSCSPISGHRSVSWYQQTPGQGLQFLFEYFSETQRNKGNFPGRFSGRQFSNSRSEMNVSTLELGDSALYLCASSPGRGAEKLFFGSGTQLSVL.

The chain employs TRBV25-1 and TRBJ1-2; D not resolved. The germline V gene encodes CDR1 MGHDK and CDR2 SYGVNS. This CDR3 has 15 residues. The V end was cut by 4 bases, the J end by 3 bases, with 15 bases between. CDR3: CASSGEGSGYYGYTF. The CDR3 bases are TGTGCCAGCAGTGGTGAAGGTAGCGGGTACTATGGCTACACCTTC.

The chain combines TRBV6-6 with TRBJ1-2, with a possible D match to TRBD1 (6 bases). Germline V lookup: CDR1 MNHNY, CDR2 SVGAGI (reference sequence). This CDR3 contains 16 residues. Trimming removed 0 bases from V and 3 bases from J, with 14 bases in between. The chain's CDR3 is CASSYSPGRGDYGYTF. CDR3 in DNA: TGTGCCAGCAGTTACTCCCCGGGGAGGGGGGACTATGGCTACACCTTC.

J is TRBJ1-6 and V is TRBV6-5; maybe TRBD1 (5 bases). The germline V gene has CDR1 MNHEY and CDR2 SVGAGI. The V end lost 0 bases, the J end lost 8 bases, and 11 bases lay between the germline ends. The CDR3 spans 15 residues. CDR3 residues: CASSYSTRDDSPLHF. CDR3 nucleotides: TGTGCCAGCAGTTACTCGACCAGGGATGATTCACCCCTCCACTTT.

In DNA form, the CDR3 reads TGTGCCAGCAGCTTCTCCAGGGGACATGGCTACACCTTC. This sequence encodes CASSFSRGHGYTF. V and J are TRBV7-9 and TRBJ1-2, with D possibly being TRBD1 (6 bases). V shed 3 bases and J shed 6 bases, with 11 bases lying between them. In germline, CDR1 is SEHNR, CDR2 FQNEAQ (reference sequence). The CDR3 contains 13 residues.

CDR3 sequence: CASSNGQGAYGYTF. CDR3 DNA: TGTGCCAGCAGCAACGGACAGGGCGCCTATGGCTACACCTTC. The chain has TRBV9 and TRBJ1-2; 8 nucleotides agree with TRBD1. Germline CDR1 reads SGDLS; CDR2 reads YYNGEE. The CDR3 loop spans 14 amino acids. The trim removed 4 bases at V and 4 bases at J, leaving 6 bases unmatched.

V and J are TRBV2 and TRBJ2-3; TRBD1 matches at 9 bases. The CDR3 loop spans 17 amino acids. V dropped 4 bases and J dropped 6; count of bases not matched to a gene: 14. Germline loops: CDR1 SNHLY, CDR2 FYNNEI. The CDR3 DNA follows: TGTGCCAGCAGTGTAAATAGGGTGGGGACAGGGCAGGATACGCAGTATTTT. It translates to CASSVNRVGTGQDTQYF. Variable domain in full (rest from reference TRBV2 and TRBJ2-3): EPEVTQTPSHQVTQMGQEVILRCVPISNHLYFYWYRQILGQKVEFLVSFYNNEISEKSEIFDDQFSVERPDGSNFTLKIRSTKLEDSAMYFCASSVNRVGTGQDTQYFGPGTRLTVL.

This CDR3 is CSVKSGSNVLTF. The CDR3 coding sequence is TGCAGCGTCAAATCAGGGTCCAACGTCCTGACTTTC. The chain joins TRBV29-1 to TRBJ2-6; a weak D match, TRBD1 (5 bases). The CDR3 has 12 residues. Trimming removed 6 bases from V and 8 bases from J, with 11 bases in between. In germline, CDR1 is SQVTM, CDR2 ANQGSEA. Using reference TRBV29-1 and TRBJ2-6 for the parts outside the CDR3, the full variable domain is SAVISQKPSRDICQRGTSLTIQCQVDSQVTMMFWYRQQPGQSLTLIATANQGSEATYESGFVIDKFPISRPNLTFSTLTVSNMSPEDSSIYLCSVKSGSNVLTFGAGSRLTVL.